These 5 T cell receptor beta chains were all obtained from the same sample, sequenced in a study of breast tumors, draining lymph nodes, adjacent tissues. Samples came from axillary lymph nodes draining the breast cancer. TCRdb re-called the multiplex PCR reads with MiXCR, one entry per CDR3 protein. The sample shows approximately 280,000 distinct CDR3 sequences, about 33% of them seen only once. The sequenced sample consisted of axillary lymph node tissue. The receptors derive from a female donor with breast cancer. Some clones in this sample may be carry-over from other donors' samples.

This clonotype occurred many times. The chain employs TRBV20-1 and TRBJ1-2; D call uncertain. Per germline, CDR1 DFQATT and CDR2 SNEGSKA (reference sequence). Trimming pared 5 bases from V and 5 bases from J, leaving 12 bases between. CDR3 length: 12 amino acids. CDR3 region: CSASPQEYGYTF. The DNA of the CDR3 is TGCAGTGCTTCCCCCCAGGAATATGGCTACACCTTC.

Many counts were recorded for this clonotype. The CDR3 DNA follows: TGCAGCGTTGAGCAGGGCTCTTGGACTGAAGCTTTCTTT. Translation gives CSVEQGSWTEAFF. The rearrangement joins TRBV29-1 to TRBJ1-1, with D possibly TRBD1 on 5 matching bases. The V and J ends lost 3 bases and 5 bases respectively, with 13 bases between them. Germline V gene data show CDR1 as SQVTM and CDR2 as ANQGSEA. This CDR3 spans 13 amino acids. The whole variable domain, remainder taken from reference TRBV29-1 and TRBJ1-1, is SAVISQKPSRDICQRGTSLTIQCQVDSQVTMMFWYRQQPGQSLTLIATANQGSEATYESGFVIDKFPISRPNLTFSTLTVSNMSPEDSSIYLCSVEQGSWTEAFFGQGTRLTVV.

This clonotype was seen at least ten times. The gene calls are TRBV20-1 and TRBJ1-5; 12 bases fit TRBD1. Losses at the gene ends were 2 bases for V and 1 base for J; bases not matched to a gene: 15. The CDR3 extends over 20 amino acids. The germline V gene has CDR1 DFQATT and CDR2 SNEGSKA (reference sequence). CDR3 coding DNA: TGCAGTGCTAGAAGTCTGTCAGGGACAGGGGGCGCCTGGAGCAATCAGCCCCAGCATTTT. Residues: CSARSLSGTGGAWSNQPQHF.

As regards this clonotype: The junction and the germline gene differ at one end; a read error may be behind it. The gene calls are TRBV6-2 or TRBV6-3 and TRBJ2-7; D unclear. The CDR3 covers 12 residues. Germline CDR1 reads MNHEY; CDR2 reads SVGEGT. This CDR3 is CASSIPLDERYF. CDR3 nucleotides: TGTGCCAGCAGTATCCCCCTAGACGAGCGGTACTTC.

This clonotype was found a few times. A much larger clone lies one base from this, so it may be a read error. The CDR3 end shows no conserved phenylalanine or tryptophan, and so a read error is likely. The chain employs TRBV20-1 and TRBJ2-5; no clear D gene. From germline, CDR1 is DFQATT and CDR2 SNEGSKA (reference sequence). This CDR3 comprises 10 residues. With 3 bases removed from V and 5 bases from J, the gap between germline ends came to 4 bases. The CDR3 region is CSASQETQYS. The CDR3 region has the DNA TGCAGTGCTAGTCAGGAGACCCAGTACTCC.